Shown below are 24 T cell receptor beta chains from a single sample sequenced in a study of Ad26.COV2.S vaccination and SARS-CoV-2 variants. Clones were sequenced by immunoSEQ multiplex PCR, and TCRdb holds only the in-frame ones, with some missing. Here the sample spans 300,000 to 400,000 clones, roughly 84% being singletons. Treatment described: approximately 18 received Ad26.COV2.S at low or high dose, single or two shots; roughly 5 received placebo; per-sample allocation not given. The samples date from day 63 after the first vaccine or placebo injection. The sample here was peripheral blood, taken in a trial of Ad26.COV2.S vaccine versus placebo. The source is a person aged 18-65 years who received the Ad26.COV2.S COVID-19 vaccine or a placebo.

This rearrangement joins TRBV3-1 (or the pseudogene TRBV3-2) to TRBJ2-7; D call uncertain. The CDR3 has 13 amino acids. Germline V gene data show CDR1 as LGHDT and CDR2 as YNNKEL (reference sequence). The ends were cut back, 1 base at V and 5 bases at J, with 9 bases in the middle. The chain's CDR3 is CASSQVDGHEQYF. The CDR3 DNA follows: TGTGCCAGCAGCCAAGTCGATGGCCACGAGCAGTACTTC.

The chain uses TRBV30 and TRBJ1-2; possibly TRBD1 for D (6 bases). The germline V gene has CDR1 GTSNPN and CDR2 SVGIG (reference sequence). The CDR3 covers 15 residues. Trimming removed 3 bases from V and 6 bases from J, with 20 bases in between. This chain's CDR3 is CAWSQGRGRNNGYTF. The CDR3 nucleotides read TGTGCCTGGAGCCAGGGGCGCGGGAGGAATAATGGCTACACCTTC.

This clone was detected once. The chain carries TRBV10-3 and TRBJ1-1; no firm D call. This CDR3 comprises 14 residues. The V gene's germline CDR1 is ENHRY and CDR2 SYGVKD. The germline V and J ends were trimmed by 3 bases and 3 bases, with 11 bases remaining between them. CDR3 bases: TGTGCCATCAGTGACCCCAGGATCTACACTGAAGCTTTCTTT. Protein: CAISDPRIYTEAFF.

This clone was observed a few times. V is TRBV11-2 and J is TRBJ1-3, with D uncertain. In germline, CDR1 is SGHAT, CDR2 FQNNGV. The CDR3 is made up of 17 amino acids. The V end was cut by 1 base, the J end by 0 bases, with 13 bases between. Here the CDR3 DNA reads TGTGCCAGCAGCTTAGTTGTCGGAAGAAGCTCTGGAAACACCATATATTTT. It codes for CASSLVVGRSSGNTIYF.

This chain connects TRBV10-2 to TRBJ2-3, with 12 bases fitting TRBD2. The CDR3 extends over 15 amino acids. V lost 3 bases to trimming and J lost 4 bases; unmatched junction nucleotides: 2. In germline, CDR1 is WSHSY, CDR2 SAAADI. The CDR3 reads CASSDPSGGADTQYF. CDR3 bases: TGCGCCAGCAGTGATCCTAGCGGGGGGGCAGATACGCAGTATTTT.

This chain joins TRBV5-1 and TRBJ2-7; D may be TRBD1 (6 bases). The CDR3 sequence is 14 residues long. Trimming removed 3 bases from V and 3 bases from J, with 13 bases in between. Germline loops: CDR1 SGHRS, CDR2 YFSETQ. CDR3 in amino acids: CASSWIGQFYEQYF. The CDR3 bases are TGCGCCAGCAGCTGGATCGGACAGTTCTACGAGCAGTACTTC.

The chain recombines TRBV25-1 with TRBJ1-1, with D perhaps TRBD1 (5 bases). The CDR3 has 15 residues. Per germline, CDR1 MGHDK and CDR2 SYGVNS. With 1 base removed from V and 1 base from J, the gap between germline ends came to 10 bases. This CDR3 is CASSEFDSRNTEAFF. DNA for the CDR3: TGTGCCAGCAGTGAATTTGACAGCAGGAACACTGAAGCTTTCTTT.

This rearrangement joins TRBV5-4 to TRBJ2-1; D might be TRBD2 (7 bases). The ends were cut back, 3 bases at V and 8 bases at J, with 9 bases in the middle. The CDR3 contains 12 residues. Germline V gene data show CDR1 as SGHNT and CDR2 as YYREEE (reference sequence). The CDR3 sequence is CASSWGGHEQFF. The DNA of the CDR3 is TGTGCCAGCAGCTGGGGGGGGCATGAGCAGTTCTTC.

The chain links TRBV3-1 (or the pseudogene TRBV3-2) to TRBJ2-3; 12 bases match TRBD2. V lost 4 bases, J lost 4 bases, and 6 bases stayed unmatched. Germline values: CDR1 LGHDT, CDR2 YNNKEL (reference sequence). The CDR3 covers 16 residues. The CDR3 DNA follows: TGTGCCAGCAGCCCGACTAGCGGGAGTGGCGCAGATACGCAGTATTTT. Protein: CASSPTSGSGADTQYF.

The chain links TRBV12-3 or TRBV12-4 to TRBJ2-3; D ambiguous. CDR3 size: 11 residues. Trimming shortened V by 6 bases and J by 8 bases, and 9 bases separated the two germline ends. The CDR3 region is CASRILSTQYF. CDR3 DNA: TGTGCCAGCAGAATTCTAAGTACGCAGTATTTT.

The chain carries TRBV9 and TRBJ2-3, with D hard to call. Germline CDR1 reads SGDLS; CDR2 reads YYNGEE. This CDR3 has 12 residues. V lost 3 bases to trimming and J lost 5 bases, with 7 bases between them. The CDR3 reads CASSGKGDTQYF. The CDR3 coding sequence is TGTGCCAGCAGCGGAAAGGGAGATACGCAGTATTTT.

The chain is built from TRBV27 and TRBJ2-2, with a weak D call TRBD1 (5 bases). V lost 8 bases and J 5 bases, leaving 12 bases between the germline ends. Germline V CDR1 and CDR2: MNHEY, SMNVEV (reference sequence). The CDR3 is 13 residues long. The CDR3 loop reads CASASRGTGELFF. DNA for the CDR3: TGTGCCAGCGCATCTAGGGGTACCGGGGAGCTGTTTTTT.

This rearrangement joins TRBV5-1 to TRBJ1-4; D is ambiguous. Germline lookup yields CDR1 SGHRS and CDR2 YFSETQ. V was clipped by 4 bases and J by 7 bases, with 8 bases between them. The CDR3 loop spans 12 amino acids. The CDR3 here is CASSDGPEKLFF. Written as DNA, the CDR3 is TGCGCCAGCAGCGATGGACCTGAAAAACTGTTTTTT.

The chain employs TRBV18 and TRBJ2-5, with D uncertain. Germline V lookup: CDR1 KGHSH, CDR2 LQKENI. The CDR3 runs to 14 residues. V was cut by 3 bases and J by 1 base, with 9 bases left in between. The CDR3 nucleotides are TGTGCCAGCTCACCGTTTCCAAGCCAAGAGACCCAGTACTTC. Translated: CASSPFPSQETQYF.

This clone has a single count. The chain uses TRBV7-2 and TRBJ1-5; TRBD1 agrees at 9 bases. V shed 5 bases, J shed 7 bases, and the junction held 6 bases outside the gene matches. The CDR3 contains 14 residues. Germline CDR1 SGHTA, CDR2 FQGNSA. CDR3 sequence reads: CASSDRTGEQPQHF. CDR3 nucleotides: TGTGCCAGCAGCGACCGGACAGGGGAACAGCCCCAGCATTTT.

The V call is TRBV10-1, the J call TRBJ2-7, with D tentatively TRBD1 or TRBD2 (5 bases each). CDR1 WNHNN and CDR2 SYGVQD come from the germline V gene (reference sequence). The CDR3 covers 16 residues. V lost 2 bases, J lost 2 bases, and 16 bases lay in between. CDR3 bases: TGCGCCAGCAGTGAGCGTGGAGCCAGGGAGACCTACGAGCAGTACTTC. This encodes CASSERGARETYEQYF.

The chain combines TRBV27 with TRBJ2-7; 8 bases are a match to TRBD1. With V trimmed by 3 bases and J by 3 bases, 4 bases remained unmatched. The CDR3 loop spans 14 amino acids. The V gene's germline CDR1 is MNHEY and CDR2 SMNVEV (reference sequence). The CDR3 DNA reads as TGTGCCAGCAGTTTCGGACAGGGTTACTACGAGCAGTACTTC. Protein: CASSFGQGYYEQYF.

The chain recombines TRBV19 with TRBJ1-5; D is uncertain. V lost 3 bases and J 0 bases, leaving 12 bases between the germline ends. CDR3 length equals 16 residues. Germline V gives CDR1 LNHDA, CDR2 SQIVND (reference sequence). The CDR3 DNA reads as TGTGCCAGTAGTATGATGGGATCTTATAGCAATCAGCCCCAGCATTTT. Translation gives CASSMMGSYSNQPQHF.

The chain couples TRBV7-8 to TRBJ2-2, with 8 bases fitting TRBD2. Germline-derived CDR1 and CDR2 are SGHVS and FQNEAQ. CDR3 length: 16 residues. The ends lost 5 bases at V and 8 bases at J; junction bases unmatched: 13. The CDR3 spells CASSIPLAGGSGELFF. In DNA, the CDR3 is TGTGCCAGCAGCATCCCCCTTGCGGGGGGTTCTGGGGAGCTGTTTTTT.

This chain uses TRBV5-1 with TRBJ1-1; D not resolved. Germline CDR1 reads SGHRS; CDR2 reads YFSETQ. V dropped 4 bases and J dropped 1 base, with 8 bases sitting between them. CDR3 length: 13 amino acids. The CDR3 coding sequence is TGCGCCAGCAGCGCGGACGGGAACACTGAAGCTTTCTTT. Translating it yields CASSADGNTEAFF.

V gene TRBV5-5 combines with J gene TRBJ2-7; D remains ambiguous. CDR1 is SGHKS, CDR2 YYEKEE, per germline (reference sequence). The CDR3 is 13 amino acids. V lost 3 bases and J 3 bases, leaving 10 bases between the germline ends. The CDR3 loop reads CASSWMLGYEQYF. The DNA for the CDR3 is TGTGCCAGCAGCTGGATGCTGGGCTACGAGCAGTACTTC. Filled out from reference TRBV5-5 and TRBJ2-7, the complete variable domain reads DAGVTQSPTHLIKTRGQQVTLRCSPISGHKSVSWYQQVLGQGPQFIFQYYEKEERGRGNFPDRFSARQFPNYSSELNVNALLLGDSALYLCASSWMLGYEQYFGPGTRLTVT.

The chain is built from TRBV3-1 (or the pseudogene TRBV3-2) and TRBJ1-1; D is possibly TRBD1 (5 bases). This CDR3 is 13 amino acids long. The V and J ends lost 1 base and 8 bases respectively, with 11 bases between them. Germline-derived CDR1 and CDR2 are LGHDT and YNNKEL (reference sequence). The CDR3 spells CASSQVSTAEAFF. The CDR3 DNA reads TGTGCCAGCAGCCAAGTTTCGACAGCCGAAGCTTTCTTT.

The genes are TRBV13 and TRBJ2-3, with 14 nucleotides matching TRBD2. Germline trimming cut 4 bases from V and 2 bases from J; bases unmatched to any gene: 14. Germline CDR1 PRHDT, CDR2 FYEKMQ (reference sequence). CDR3 length: 20 amino acids. CDR3 sequence: CASSSRTSGGPREFTDTQYF. For the CDR3, the DNA is TGTGCCAGCAGCTCGCGGACTAGCGGGGGGCCCCGCGAATTCACAGATACGCAGTATTTT.

This sequence joins TRBV28 and TRBJ2-7; 12 bases line up with TRBD2. Looked up from germline, CDR1 is MDHEN and CDR2 is SYDVKM. After removal of 4 bases from V and 7 bases from J, the junction contained 17 bases not matched to a gene. This CDR3 region has 18 residues. The CDR3 reads CASSSPGASSGRASEQYF. The CDR3 region has the DNA TGTGCCAGCAGTTCCCCCGGGGCCTCTAGCGGGAGGGCGAGTGAGCAGTACTTC.